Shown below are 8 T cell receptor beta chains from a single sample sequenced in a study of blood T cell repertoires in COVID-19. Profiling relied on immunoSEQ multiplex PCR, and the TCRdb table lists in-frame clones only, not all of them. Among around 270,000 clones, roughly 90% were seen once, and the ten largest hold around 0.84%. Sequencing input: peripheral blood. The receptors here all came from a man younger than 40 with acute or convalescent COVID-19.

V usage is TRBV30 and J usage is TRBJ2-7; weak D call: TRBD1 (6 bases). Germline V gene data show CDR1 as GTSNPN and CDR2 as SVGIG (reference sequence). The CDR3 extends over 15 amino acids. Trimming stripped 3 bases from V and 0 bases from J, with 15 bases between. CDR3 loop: CAWSEGTPTSYEQYF. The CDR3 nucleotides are TGTGCCTGGAGCGAGGGGACACCCACCTCCTACGAGCAGTACTTC.

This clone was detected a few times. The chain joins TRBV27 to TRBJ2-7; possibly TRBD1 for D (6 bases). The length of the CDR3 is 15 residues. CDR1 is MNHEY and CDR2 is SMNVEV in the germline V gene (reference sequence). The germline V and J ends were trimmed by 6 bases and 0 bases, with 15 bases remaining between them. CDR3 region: CASRNTGIVSYEQYF. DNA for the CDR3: TGTGCCAGCAGGAATACAGGGATAGTCTCCTACGAGCAGTACTTC.

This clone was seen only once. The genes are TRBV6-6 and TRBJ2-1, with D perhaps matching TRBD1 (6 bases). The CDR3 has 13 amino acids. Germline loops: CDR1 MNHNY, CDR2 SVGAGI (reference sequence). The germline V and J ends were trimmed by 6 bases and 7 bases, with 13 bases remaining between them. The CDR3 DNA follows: TGTGCCAGCAGCCAACTAGGGACAAATGAGCAGTTCTTC. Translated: CASSQLGTNEQFF.

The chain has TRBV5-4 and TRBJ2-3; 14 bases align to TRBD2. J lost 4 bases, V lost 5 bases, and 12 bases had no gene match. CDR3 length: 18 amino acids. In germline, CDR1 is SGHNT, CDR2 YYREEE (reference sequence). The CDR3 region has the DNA TGTGCCAGCAGGGAGTGGGGGACTAGCGGGAGATCGCCAGATACGCAGTATTTT. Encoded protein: CASREWGTSGRSPDTQYF.

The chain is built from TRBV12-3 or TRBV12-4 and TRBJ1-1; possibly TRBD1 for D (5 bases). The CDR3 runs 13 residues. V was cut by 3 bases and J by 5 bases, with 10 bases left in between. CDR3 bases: TGTGCCAGCAGTTTGGGGGGTAGGACTGAAGCTTTCTTT. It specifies CASSLGGRTEAFF.

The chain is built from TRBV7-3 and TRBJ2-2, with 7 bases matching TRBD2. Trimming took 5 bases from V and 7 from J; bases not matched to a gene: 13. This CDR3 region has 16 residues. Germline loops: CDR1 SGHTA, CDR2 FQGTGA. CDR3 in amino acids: CASSPAAGRAGGELFF. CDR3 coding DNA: TGTGCCAGCAGCCCGGCAGCGGGGAGGGCCGGCGGGGAGCTGTTTTTT.

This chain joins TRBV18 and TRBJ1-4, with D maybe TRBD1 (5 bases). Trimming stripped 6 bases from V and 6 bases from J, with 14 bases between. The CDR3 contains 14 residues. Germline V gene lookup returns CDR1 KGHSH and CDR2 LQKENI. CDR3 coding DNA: TGTGCCAGCTCGCCCAGGCGGGGGGATGAAAAACTGTTTTTT. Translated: CASSPRRGDEKLFF.

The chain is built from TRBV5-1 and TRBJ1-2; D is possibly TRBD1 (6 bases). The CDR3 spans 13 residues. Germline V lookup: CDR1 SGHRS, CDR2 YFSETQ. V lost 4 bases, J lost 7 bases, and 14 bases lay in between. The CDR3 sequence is CASSHGTDSGYTF. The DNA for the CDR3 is TGCGCCAGCAGCCATGGTACGGACAGTGGCTACACCTTC.